These 30 T cell receptor beta chains share one sample of origin, sequenced in a study of blood T cell repertoires in COVID-19 (dated by TCRdb to between 2020 and 2021). Library preparation was by the immunoSEQ multiplex PCR assay. In its TCRdb copy, this immuneACCESS table keeps in-frame sequences only and misses some clones. Where compared with another copy, unresolved V genes explain less than half of these, and the others have no known cause. For this sample the table gives about 51,000 clones, of which approximately 86% were detected only once. Around 1.4% of the sample is taken by the ten largest. Sequencing was done on a sample of peripheral blood. The receptors derive from a man in his 60s with acute or convalescent COVID-19.

This CDR3 reads CASSQDQRRGEKLFF. DNA for the CDR3: TGTGCCAGCAGCCAAGATCAGCGCCGAGGAGAAAAACTGTTTTTT. The chain links TRBV4-2 to TRBJ1-4; D unresolved. The V end was cut by 0 bases, the J end by 8 bases, with 13 bases between. Germline V gene sequence: CDR1 LGHNA, CDR2 YNFKEQ. This CDR3 contains 15 residues.

This clone has only a few counts. V gene TRBV7-9 combines with J gene TRBJ1-2; D perhaps matches TRBD1 (6 bases). Trimming cost V 8 bases and J 2 bases, with 9 bases left between them. CDR1 is SEHNR and CDR2 is FQNEAQ in the germline V gene (reference sequence). This CDR3 has 12 amino acids. Written as DNA, the CDR3 is TGTGCCAGCGGACAGTCGAACTATGGCTACACCTTC. This sequence encodes CASGQSNYGYTF.

V gene TRBV7-9 combines with J gene TRBJ2-7; 7 bases agree with TRBD1. Germline V lookup: CDR1 SEHNR, CDR2 FQNEAQ (reference sequence). This CDR3 has 12 amino acids. The J segment lost 6 bases and the V segment lost 5 bases, leaving 4 bases of the junction unmatched. The CDR3 sequence: CASSPAGGEQYF. In DNA, the CDR3 is TGTGCCAGCAGCCCCGCAGGGGGCGAGCAGTACTTC. Together with reference TRBV7-9 and TRBJ2-7, the CDR3 gives the full variable domain: DTGVSQNPRHKITKRGQNVTFRCDPISEHNRLYWYRQTLGQGPEFLTYFQNEAQLEKSRLLSDRFSAERPKGSFSTLEIQRTEQGDSAMYLCASSPAGGEQYFGPGTRLTVT.

J is TRBJ2-1 and V is TRBV2, with TRBD1 matching over 7 bases. Germline V gene sequence: CDR1 SNHLY, CDR2 FYNNEI. V was pared by 6 bases and J by 4 bases, with 27 bases of the junction left unmatched. The CDR3 has 21 residues. The CDR3 region is CASRGAKTGSPLTGPYNEQFF. In DNA, the CDR3 is TGTGCCAGCAGGGGGGCGAAGACAGGGAGCCCCCTTACTGGCCCTTACAATGAGCAGTTCTTC.

The chain recombines TRBV5-1 with TRBJ2-2, with a possible D match to TRBD1 (6 bases). The germline gives CDR1 SGHRS, CDR2 YFSETQ. This CDR3 is 14 amino acids long. The V and J ends lost 4 bases and 2 bases respectively, with 9 bases between them. CDR3 DNA sequence: TGCGCCAGCAGCACGGGACAAAACACCGGGGAGCTGTTTTTT. It codes for CASSTGQNTGELFF.

V and J are TRBV19 and TRBJ2-5; D remains unclear. This CDR3 spans 13 amino acids. Trimming took off 2 bases at V and 2 bases at J, with 6 bases between the two ends. Germline CDR1 reads LNHDA; CDR2 reads SQIVND (reference sequence). The chain's CDR3 is CASSIQWQETQYF. In nucleotides, the CDR3 is TGTGCCAGTAGTATACAGTGGCAAGAGACCCAGTACTTC. Variable domain in full (rest from reference TRBV19 and TRBJ2-5): DGGITQSPKYLFRKEGQNVTLSCEQNLNHDAMYWYRQDPGQGLRLIYYSQIVNDFQKGDIAEGYSVSREKKESFPLTVTSAQKNPTAFYLCASSIQWQETQYFGPGTRLLVL.

The chain links TRBV28 to TRBJ2-5, with 11 bases aligning to TRBD1. V lost 4 bases and J lost 5; bases outside the gene matches: 6. From germline, CDR1 is MDHEN and CDR2 SYDVKM. The CDR3 is 15 amino acids. The chain's CDR3 is CASSSPGQGDETQYF. Written as DNA, the CDR3 is TGTGCCAGCAGTTCGCCGGGACAGGGGGACGAGACCCAGTACTTC.

The chain links TRBV9 to TRBJ2-3, with TRBD2 identical over 7 bases. Germline assignment: CDR1 SGDLS and CDR2 YYNGEE. The CDR3 consists of 15 residues. V gave up 5 bases and J gave up 0 bases; unmatched junction bases: 6. CDR3 sequence: CASSRAGLSTDTQYF. As DNA, the CDR3 is TGTGCCAGCAGTCGAGCGGGGCTTAGCACAGATACGCAGTATTTT.

The CDR3 here is CASSVESGGAPDTQYF. The CDR3 DNA reads as TGTGCCAGCAGCGTAGAGAGCGGGGGGGCCCCAGATACGCAGTATTTT. The rearrangement joins TRBV9 to TRBJ2-3; 10 nucleotides align to TRBD2. Losses at the gene ends were 0 bases for V and 4 bases for J; bases not matched to a gene: 5. This CDR3 spans 16 amino acids. Germline V gene lookup returns CDR1 SGDLS and CDR2 YYNGEE.

V gene TRBV19 combines with J gene TRBJ2-5; 8 bases match TRBD2. The CDR3 has 15 amino acids. J gave up 2 bases and V 3 bases, and 5 bases lay outside the gene matches. Germline assignment: CDR1 LNHDA and CDR2 SQIVND (reference sequence). Here the CDR3 reads CASSMVLAGQETQYF. The CDR3 nucleotides are TGTGCCAGTAGTATGGTTTTAGCGGGGCAAGAGACCCAGTACTTC.

This chain joins TRBV3-1 (or the pseudogene TRBV3-2) and TRBJ1-1; 8 bases agree with TRBD1. Germline V CDR1 and CDR2: LGHDT, YNNKEL (reference sequence). V was clipped by 3 bases and J by 7 bases; unmatched bases: 10. This CDR3 is 15 amino acids long. CDR3 coding DNA: TGTGCCAGCAGCCACTCAGGGCAGGGGGCGGTTGAAGCTTTCTTT. It codes for CASSHSGQGAVEAFF.

The J gene is TRBJ2-2, the V gene TRBV7-9, with a tentative D call TRBD2 (5 bases). The CDR3 is 17 amino acids. Germline assignment: CDR1 SEHNR and CDR2 FQNEAQ (reference sequence). V was clipped by 5 bases and J by 6 bases, with 22 bases between them. The CDR3 region is CASSPLGLAPGAGELFF. CDR3 sequence (DNA): TGTGCCAGCAGCCCCCTTGGTCTAGCCCCCGGCGCCGGGGAGCTGTTTTTT.

V is TRBV27 and J is TRBJ2-3; 16 positions agree with TRBD2. CDR1 and CDR2 from the germline V gene are MNHEY and SMNVEV (reference sequence). The CDR3 runs 18 residues. Unmatched junction bases numbered 5, after V lost 0 bases and J lost 5 bases. The CDR3 protein is CASSLSGTSGRAGDTQYF. In DNA form, the CDR3 reads TGTGCCAGCAGTTTATCTGGGACTAGCGGGAGGGCCGGAGATACGCAGTATTTT.

A single count supports this clone. V is TRBV29-1 and J is TRBJ1-3; D not resolved. Trimming left V 7 bases short and J 4 bases short, with 11 bases between. The CDR3 has 12 amino acids. Germline-derived CDR1 and CDR2 are SQVTM and ANQGSEA. The CDR3 DNA sequence: TGCAGCGCCCAACAGTGGGGAAACACCATATATTTT. It yields the protein CSAQQWGNTIYF.

This clone was counted a single time. The rearrangement joins TRBV4-1 to TRBJ2-1, with 11 bases matching TRBD2. The CDR3 runs to 19 residues. V gave up 0 bases and J gave up 8 bases; unmatched junction bases: 15. CDR1 MGHRA and CDR2 YSYEKL come from the germline V gene. The CDR3 loop reads CASSQERALAGGPRDEQFF. The CDR3 region has the DNA TGCGCCAGCAGCCAAGAACGGGCCTTAGCGGGAGGGCCGAGGGATGAGCAGTTCTTC.

V usage is TRBV29-1 and J usage is TRBJ1-1, with 10 bases aligning to TRBD1. Germline lookup yields CDR1 SQVTM and CDR2 ANQGSEA. The CDR3 is 13 amino acids. With V trimmed by 5 bases and J by 7 bases, 7 bases remained unmatched. The CDR3 bases are TGCAGCGTTAATCTTAGGACAGGGGGTGAAGCTTTCTTT. Amino acids: CSVNLRTGGEAFF.

V gene TRBV5-1 combines with J gene TRBJ1-1, with TRBD1 matching 8 bases. The V segment lost 0 bases and the J segment 4 bases; nucleotides outside the gene matches: 11. CDR1 SGHRS and CDR2 YFSETQ come from the germline V gene. The CDR3 consists of 17 residues. CDR3 bases: TGCGCCAGCAGCTTGGCCTTCGGCAGGGGGCTAGGCACTGAAGCTTTCTTT. Translating gives CASSLAFGRGLGTEAFF.

The V gene is TRBV4-2, the J gene TRBJ2-5; 7 nucleotides line up with TRBD2. J gave up 1 base and V 3 bases, and 2 bases lay outside the gene matches. The CDR3 runs to 14 residues. CDR1 and CDR2 from the germline V gene are LGHNA and YNFKEQ. CDR3 region: CASSQGGGQETQYF. CDR3 DNA: TGTGCCAGCAGCCAGGGGGGGGGCCAAGAGACCCAGTACTTC.

The rearrangement uses TRBV28 and TRBJ2-7; the D gene is possibly TRBD1 (5 bases). The CDR3 covers 11 residues. V gave up 5 bases and J gave up 7 bases, with 9 bases separating them. The germline gives CDR1 MDHEN, CDR2 SYDVKM. CDR3 sequence reads: CASSSPGEQYF. CDR3 sequence (DNA): TGTGCCAGCAGTAGCCCAGGGGAGCAGTACTTC.

This chain connects TRBV3-1 (or the pseudogene TRBV3-2) to TRBJ1-2; the match to TRBD1 covers 7 bases. Germline V lookup: CDR1 LGHDT, CDR2 YNNKEL (reference sequence). With 0 bases clipped from V and 2 bases from J, the junction kept 6 bases outside the gene matches. The CDR3 totals 16 residues. The CDR3 loop is CASSQEALQGNYGYTF. CDR3 coding DNA: TGTGCCAGCAGCCAAGAGGCTCTACAGGGGAACTATGGCTACACCTTC.

The V and J genes are TRBV18 and TRBJ1-3, with 7 bases fitting TRBD1. Germline V gene data show CDR1 as KGHSH and CDR2 as LQKENI. This CDR3 contains 13 residues. V lost 6 bases to trimming and J lost 4 bases; unmatched junction nucleotides: 3. CDR3 nucleotide sequence: TGTGCCAGCTCGCCGGGACAGGGAAACACCATATATTTT. Residues: CASSPGQGNTIYF.

The chain is built from TRBV18 and TRBJ2-3, with TRBD2 identical over 10 bases. Germline assignment: CDR1 KGHSH and CDR2 LQKENI. V dropped 3 bases and J dropped 5; count of bases not matched to a gene: 14. The CDR3 spans 18 residues. In DNA form, the CDR3 reads TGTGCCAGCTCACCCATCCCCCGGACTAGCGGTAGACTAGATACGCAGTATTTT. It yields the protein CASSPIPRTSGRLDTQYF.

This chain connects TRBV6-1 to TRBJ1-5; 9 positions agree with TRBD1. The ends lost 2 bases at V and 6 bases at J; junction bases unmatched: 5. The CDR3 contains 15 residues. Germline lookup yields CDR1 MNHNS and CDR2 SASEGT. CDR3 amino acids: CASSEMGQGSQPQHF. The CDR3 DNA sequence: TGTGCCAGCAGTGAAATGGGACAGGGAAGTCAGCCCCAGCATTTT.

The chain has TRBV6-4 and TRBJ2-1; 13 nucleotides align to TRBD2. Germline V gives CDR1 MRHNA, CDR2 SNTAGT. There are 15 residues in the CDR3. V was clipped by 2 bases and J by 5 bases; unmatched bases: 0. The chain's CDR3 is CASSDGTSGNNEQFF. In DNA, the CDR3 is TGTGCCAGCAGTGACGGGACTAGCGGGAACAATGAGCAGTTCTTC.

CDR3 coding DNA: TGTGCCAGCAGTTTTACGGGAGGTGGGATCCTAGCCAAAAACATTCAGTACTTC. As protein: CASSFTGGGILAKNIQYF. The chain links TRBV28 to TRBJ2-4; 7 positions agree with TRBD2. Looked up from germline, CDR1 is MDHEN and CDR2 is SYDVKM. V lost 3 bases and J lost 0; bases outside the gene matches: 11. The CDR3 consists of 18 residues.

The chain carries TRBV27 and TRBJ2-1, with TRBD1 as a possible D gene (5 bases). Germline CDR1 is MNHEY and CDR2 is SMNVEV (reference sequence). This CDR3 spans 14 amino acids. The germline V and J ends were trimmed by 3 bases and 4 bases, with 10 bases remaining between them. CDR3 protein: CASSFVGRYNEQFF. Written as DNA, the CDR3 is TGTGCCAGCAGTTTTGTGGGGCGGTACAATGAGCAGTTCTTC.

The chain combines TRBV5-4 with TRBJ1-2, with 8 bases identical to TRBD1. Germline V gives CDR1 SGHNT, CDR2 YYREEE (reference sequence). CDR3 length: 13 residues. Trimming cost V 5 bases and J 8 bases; bases outside gene matches: 8. The CDR3 DNA reads TGTGCCAGCAGAACAGGGGGGACTGACGGCTACACCTTC. This encodes CASRTGGTDGYTF.

The chain combines TRBV11-3 with TRBJ2-7; possible D gene TRBD2, 5 bases. Trimming left V 1 base short and J 3 bases short, with 7 bases between. Germline CDR1 is SGHNT and CDR2 is YENEEA. The CDR3 loop spans 13 amino acids. The CDR3 bases are TGTGCCAGCAGCTTAGTAGGAGGCTACGAGCAGTACTTC. As protein: CASSLVGGYEQYF.

J is TRBJ1-6 and V is TRBV4-2; 8 nucleotides match TRBD1. Germline CDR1 is LGHNA and CDR2 is YNFKEQ. Trimming at V came to 4 bases and at J to 9 bases, leaving 8 bases not matched to a gene. The CDR3 spans 15 residues. The CDR3 is CASSPGQDGISPLHF. CDR3 coding DNA: TGTGCCAGCAGCCCGGGACAGGACGGGATTTCACCCCTCCACTTT.

This clone appeared once. J is TRBJ1-2 and V is TRBV12-5, with TRBD1 matching 7 bases. Germline CDR1 LGHNT, CDR2 FRNRAP. J gave up 5 bases and V 5 bases, and 8 bases lay outside the gene matches. The CDR3 is made up of 14 amino acids. CDR3 amino acids: CASGPAGGPYGYTF. The CDR3 DNA sequence: TGTGCTAGTGGTCCAGCAGGGGGTCCGTATGGCTACACCTTC.